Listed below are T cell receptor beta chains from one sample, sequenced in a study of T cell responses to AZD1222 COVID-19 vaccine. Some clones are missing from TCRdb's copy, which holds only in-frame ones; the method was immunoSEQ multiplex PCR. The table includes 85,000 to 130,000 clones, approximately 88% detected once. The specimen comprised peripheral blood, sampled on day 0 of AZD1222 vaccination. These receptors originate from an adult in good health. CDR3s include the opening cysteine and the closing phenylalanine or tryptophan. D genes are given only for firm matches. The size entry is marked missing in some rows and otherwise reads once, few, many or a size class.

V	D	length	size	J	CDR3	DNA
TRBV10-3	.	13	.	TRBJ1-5	CAISVGQDQPQHF	TGTGCCATCAGTGTAGGGCAAGATCAGCCCCAGCATTTT
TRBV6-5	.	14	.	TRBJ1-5	CASKRGQGDQPQHF	TGTGCCAGCAAAAGAGGGCAGGGAGATCAGCCCCAGCATTTT
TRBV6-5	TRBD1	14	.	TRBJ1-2	CASLDRGEFYGYTF	TGTGCCTCCCTAGACAGGGGCGAATTCTATGGCTACACCTTC
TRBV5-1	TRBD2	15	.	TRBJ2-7	CASSLVSGSSYEQYF	TGCGCCAGCAGCTTGGTGAGCGGGAGCTCCTACGAGCAGTACTTC
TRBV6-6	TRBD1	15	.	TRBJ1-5	CASRHRDRGDQPQHF	TGTGCCAGCAGACACCGGGACAGGGGAGATCAGCCCCAGCATTTT
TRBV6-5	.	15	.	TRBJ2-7	CASSYSQTGSYEQYF	TGTGCCAGCAGTTACTCCCAAACAGGATCCTACGAGCAGTACTTC
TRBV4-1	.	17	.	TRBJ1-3	CASSQTPASELGNTIYF	TGCGCCAGCAGCCAAACTCCGGCAAGCGAACTAGGGAACACCATATATTTT
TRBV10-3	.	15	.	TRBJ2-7	CAIRDRDSLTYEQYF	TGTGCCATCAGGGACCGGGACTCCCTTACCTACGAGCAGTACTTC
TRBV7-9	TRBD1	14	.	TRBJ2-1	CASSFWDSYNEQFF	TGTGCCAGCAGCTTTTGGGACAGCTACAATGAGCAGTTCTTC
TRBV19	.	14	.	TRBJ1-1	CASTIRSGRTEAFF	TGTGCCAGTACCATAAGGTCGGGGAGGACTGAAGCTTTCTTT
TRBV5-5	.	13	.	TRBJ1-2	CASSLVGGVGYTF	TGTGCCAGCAGCTTGGTTGGGGGAGTCGGCTACACCTTC
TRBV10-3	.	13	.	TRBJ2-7	CAISESTFYEQYF	TGTGCCATCAGTGAGTCTACATTCTACGAGCAGTACTTC
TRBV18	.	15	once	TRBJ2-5	CASSPNRAVTETQYF	TGTGCCAGCTCCCCGAACAGGGCCGTTACAGAGACCCAGTACTTC
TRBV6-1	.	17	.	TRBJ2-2	CASSEGAGQANTGELFF	TGTGCCAGCAGTGAAGGGGCAGGGCAAGCGAACACCGGGGAGCTGTTTTTT
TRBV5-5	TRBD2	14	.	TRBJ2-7	CASSLASGNYEQYF	TGTGCCAGCAGCTTGGCTAGCGGGAACTACGAGCAGTACTTC
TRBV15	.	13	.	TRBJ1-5	CATSRAGEQPQHF	TGTGCCACCAGCAGAGCCGGGGAGCAGCCCCAGCATTTT
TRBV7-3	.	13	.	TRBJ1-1	CASSLDSYTEAFF	TGTGCCAGCAGCCTCGACAGTTACACTGAAGCTTTCTTT
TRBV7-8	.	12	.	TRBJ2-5	CASSGLQETQYF	TGTGCCAGCAGCGGCCTCCAAGAGACCCAGTACTTC
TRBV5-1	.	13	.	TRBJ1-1	CASSRRRFSEAFF	TGCGCCAGCAGCCGGCGGAGGTTTTCTGAAGCTTTCTTT